Listed here are 13 T cell receptor beta chains from one sample, sequenced in a study of CD8 T cells in ankylosing spondylitis. One entry per CDR3 protein, called by TCRdb with MiXCR from the 5' RACE reads. The sample records about 340,000 distinct CDR3 sequences, 20% being singletons. Input material: blood, either unsorted or a sorted T cell fraction (not recorded which). These receptors were collected from a male donor with ankylosing spondylitis or in good health (not recorded which).

The gene calls are TRBV30 and TRBJ2-1, with 11 nucleotides matching TRBD2. V lost 1 base to trimming and J lost 0 bases; unmatched junction nucleotides: 5. Germline CDR1 is GTSNPN and CDR2 is SVGIG (reference sequence). The CDR3 totals 17 residues. Written as DNA, the CDR3 is TGTGCCTGGAGTGACCAACTAGCGGGGGACTCCTACAATGAGCAGTTCTTC. Amino acids: CAWSDQLAGDSYNEQFF.

The gene calls are TRBV7-9 and TRBJ2-7, with D possibly being TRBD2 (7 bases). Looked up from germline, CDR1 is SEHNR and CDR2 is FQNEAQ (reference sequence). CDR3 length: 15 amino acids. The V end was cut by 5 bases, the J end by 4 bases, with 18 bases between. CDR3 protein: CASSENTGGRYEQYF. The CDR3 DNA is TGTGCCAGCAGCGAGAATACGGGGGGCCGGTACGAGCAGTACTTC.

V is TRBV12-3 or TRBV12-4 and J is TRBJ2-1, with TRBD2 identical over 7 bases. The CDR3 loop spans 16 amino acids. V lost 3 bases, J lost 2 bases, and 7 bases stayed unmatched. The CDR3 here is CASSFTLGGTYNEQFF. The CDR3 nucleotides read TGTGCCAGCAGTTTCACGCTCGGGGGGACCTACAATGAGCAGTTCTTC.

The chain combines TRBV11-2 with TRBJ2-7; D might be TRBD1 or TRBD2, each matching 5 bases. This CDR3 spans 16 amino acids. Trimming pared 2 bases from V and 0 bases from J, leaving 14 bases between. Germline V gene lookup returns CDR1 SGHAT and CDR2 FQNNGV. The CDR3 loop is CASSLRGAGLSYEQYF. In DNA form, the CDR3 reads TGTGCCAGCAGCTTAAGGGGAGCTGGGCTCTCCTACGAGCAGTACTTC.

The table lists this clonotype with a few counts. The V call is TRBV13, the J call TRBJ1-1; D unresolved. Per germline, CDR1 PRHDT and CDR2 FYEKMQ (reference sequence). Trimming removed 0 bases at V and 2 bases at J, with 10 bases between. The CDR3 is 15 residues long. In nucleotides, the CDR3 is TGTGCCAGCAGCTTAGGCCGGGTCGGTAACACTGAAGCTTTCTTT. Protein sequence: CASSLGRVGNTEAFF.

This chain joins TRBV14 and TRBJ1-1, with 9 bases lining up with TRBD1. J gave up 7 bases and V 2 bases, and 11 bases lay outside the gene matches. CDR3 length: 16 residues. Germline V CDR1 and CDR2: SGHDN, FVKESK. The CDR3 DNA follows: TGTGCCAGCAGCCAAACCCCGGGACAGGGAAACGGTGAAGCTTTCTTT. As protein: CASSQTPGQGNGEAFF. Full variable domain (missing parts from reference TRBV14 and TRBJ1-1): EAGVTQFPSHSVIEKGQTVTLRCDPISGHDNLYWYRRVMGKEIKFLLHFVKESKQDESGMPNNRFLAERTGGTYSTLKVQPAELEDSGVYFCASSQTPGQGNGEAFFGQGTRLTVV.

V usage is TRBV7-8 and J usage is TRBJ2-1; possibly TRBD2 for D (6 bases). This CDR3 has 15 residues. From germline, CDR1 is SGHVS and CDR2 FQNEAQ. V dropped 5 bases and J dropped 4 bases, with 15 bases sitting between them. CDR3 in amino acids: CASSPLGAGYNEQFF. CDR3 bases: TGTGCCAGCAGCCCTCTAGGGGCGGGATACAATGAGCAGTTCTTC.

The table lists this clonotype with a few counts. The chain carries TRBV4-1 and TRBJ2-7; 9 bases map to TRBD2. In germline, CDR1 is MGHRA, CDR2 YSYEKL. CDR3 size: 16 residues. V lost 1 base, J lost 3 bases, and 7 bases stayed unmatched. The CDR3 loop reads CASSQVSVTSGYEQYF. CDR3 bases: TGCGCCAGCAGCCAAGTTTCTGTGACTAGCGGCTACGAGCAGTACTTC.

The chain links TRBV3-1 to TRBJ2-7; 9 nucleotides agree with TRBD2. J lost 2 bases, V lost 1 base, and 3 bases had no gene match. The CDR3 runs to 15 residues. CDR1 and CDR2 from the germline V gene are LGHDT and YNNKEL (reference sequence). CDR3 region: CASSQVLAGAYEQYF. CDR3 coding DNA: TGTGCCAGCAGCCAAGTGTTAGCGGGGGCCTACGAGCAGTACTTC.

This chain uses TRBV5-5 with TRBJ2-1; TRBD2 is a possible D gene (6 bases). Germline CDR1 SGHKS, CDR2 YYEKEE (reference sequence). V shed 0 bases and J shed 8 bases, with 15 bases lying between them. The CDR3 is 15 amino acids. CDR3 loop: CASSLAELALYEQFF. CDR3 coding DNA: TGTGCCAGCAGCTTGGCCGAGCTAGCGTTATATGAGCAGTTCTTC.

The chain recombines TRBV5-1 with TRBJ2-1, with a tentative D call TRBD2 (6 bases). The CDR3 runs to 14 residues. Germline V gives CDR1 SGHRS, CDR2 YFSETQ. The V gene lost 4 bases and the J gene lost 5 bases, with 13 bases spanning the gap. The CDR3 is CASSTAGPNNEQFF. The CDR3 region has the DNA TGCGCCAGCAGCACGGCGGGGCCCAACAATGAGCAGTTCTTC.

The chain uses TRBV7-9 and TRBJ2-7; D is possibly TRBD1 or TRBD2 (5 bases each). Germline V gene lookup returns CDR1 SEHNR and CDR2 FQNEAQ (reference sequence). The germline V and J ends were trimmed by 5 bases and 2 bases, with 10 bases remaining between them. The CDR3 is made up of 13 amino acids. CDR3 in DNA: TGTGCCAGCAGCCAGGGACGGACCTACGAGCAGTACTTC. Residues: CASSQGRTYEQYF. Together with reference TRBV7-9 and TRBJ2-7, the CDR3 gives the full variable domain: DTGVSQNPRHKITKRGQNVTFRCDPISEHNRLYWYRQTLGQGPEFLTYFQNEAQLEKSRLLSDRFSAERPKGSFSTLEIQRTEQGDSAMYLCASSQGRTYEQYFGPGTRLTVT.

The gene calls are TRBV6-5 and TRBJ2-2; D ambiguous. From germline, CDR1 is MNHEY and CDR2 SVGAGI. This CDR3 is built from 13 residues. V gave up 2 bases and J gave up 6 bases, with 7 bases separating them. DNA for the CDR3: TGTGCCAGCAGTTACGATGGTGCCGGGGAGCTGTTTTTT. Its translation is CASSYDGAGELFF.